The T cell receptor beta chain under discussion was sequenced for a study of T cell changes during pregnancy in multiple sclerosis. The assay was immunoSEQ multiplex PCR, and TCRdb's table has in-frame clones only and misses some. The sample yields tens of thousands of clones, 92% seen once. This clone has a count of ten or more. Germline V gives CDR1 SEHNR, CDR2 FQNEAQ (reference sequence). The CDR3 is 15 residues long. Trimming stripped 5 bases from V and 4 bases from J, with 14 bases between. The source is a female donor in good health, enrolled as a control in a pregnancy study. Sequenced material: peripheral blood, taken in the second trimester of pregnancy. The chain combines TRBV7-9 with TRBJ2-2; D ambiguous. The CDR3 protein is CASSAHETPTGELFF. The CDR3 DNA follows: TGTGCCAGCAGCGCCCATGAGACACCCACCGGGGAGCTGTTTTTT.